This is a list of T cell receptor beta chains from one sample in a study of T cell responses to AZD1222 COVID-19 vaccine. Clones were sequenced by immunoSEQ multiplex PCR, and TCRdb holds only the in-frame ones, with some missing. This table holds around 200,000 clones, over 85% found once. Material: peripheral blood, obtained 28 days after the second dose of the MenACWY control vaccine. Receptor source: an adult who received the MenACWY meningococcal vaccine as a control. Both conserved end residues are part of each CDR3. Fields, in order: V gene, J gene, clone size, D gene, CDR3 protein, CDR3 DNA. A D gene is named only where the DNA matches it firmly. Size is omitted from some rows. Given values are once, few, many or a class for expanded clones.

V: TRBV7-2; J: TRBJ1-4; size: -; D: -; CDR3: CASSSAGLSREKLFF; DNA: TGTGCCAGCAGCTCCGCAGGGTTGAGTCGGGAAAAACTGTTTTTT
V: TRBV20-1; J: TRBJ1-5; size: -; D: -; CDR3: CSASKGFNQPQHF; DNA: TGCAGTGCTAGTAAGGGTTTCAATCAGCCCCAGCATTTT
V: TRBV18; J: TRBJ2-4; size: -; D: -; CDR3: CASSPLRLQGDKNIQYF; DNA: TGTGCCAGCTCACCACTAAGGTTACAGGGTGACAAAAACATTCAGTACTTC
V: TRBV3-1/TRBV3-2; J: TRBJ1-6; size: -; D: -; CDR3: CASSQGQDNSPLHF; DNA: TGTGCCAGCAGCCAAGGACAGGATAATTCACCCCTCCACTTT
V: TRBV5-4; J: TRBJ1-1; size: -; D: -; CDR3: CASSFPTTVNTEAFF; DNA: TGTGCCAGCAGCTTCCCTACGACGGTGAACACTGAAGCTTTCTTT
V: TRBV5-8; J: TRBJ2-7; size: -; D: -; CDR3: CASSLHPGMFYEQYF; DNA: TGTGCCAGCAGCTTGCATCCGGGGATGTTCTACGAGCAGTACTTC
V: TRBV7-9; J: TRBJ1-2; size: -; D: TRBD1; CDR3: CASSFNRRGLGDGYTF; DNA: TGTGCCAGCAGCTTCAACCGTAGGGGGCTAGGGGATGGCTACACCTTC
V: TRBV30; J: TRBJ1-2; size: -; D: TRBD1; CDR3: CAWSSRDREGYTF; DNA: TGTGCCTGGAGTTCTCGGGACAGGGAAGGCTACACCTTC
V: TRBV5-5; J: TRBJ1-3; size: -; D: TRBD1; CDR3: CASSLNRGFFSGNTIYF; DNA: TGTGCCAGCAGCTTGAACAGGGGGTTCTTCTCTGGAAACACCATATATTTT
V: TRBV2; J: TRBJ2-1; size: -; D: TRBD1; CDR3: CASSEGLGTVYNEQFF; DNA: TGTGCCAGCAGTGAAGGCCTTGGGACAGTCTACAATGAGCAGTTCTTC
V: TRBV27; J: TRBJ1-1; size: -; D: TRBD1; CDR3: CASSSPDRGRFEAFF; DNA: TGTGCCAGCAGTTCCCCGGACAGGGGGCGCTTTGAAGCTTTCTTT
V: TRBV9; J: TRBJ1-2; size: -; D: -; CDR3: CASAEGGGGNYGYTF; DNA: TGTGCCAGCGCCGAAGGGGGAGGGGGTAACTATGGCTACACCTTC
V: TRBV7-8; J: TRBJ1-4; size: -; D: TRBD1; CDR3: CASSRSGGVGGEKLFF; DNA: TGTGCCAGCAGCCGCTCAGGGGGCGTGGGAGGTGAAAAACTGTTTTTT
V: TRBV30; J: TRBJ1-2; size: -; D: -; CDR3: CAWSVRGLLSDGYTF; DNA: TGTGCCTGGAGTGTAAGGGGACTTTTAAGTGATGGCTACACCTTC
V: TRBV9; J: TRBJ2-3; size: -; D: TRBD2; CDR3: CASSPGWSSGTDTQYF; DNA: TGTGCCAGCAGCCCCGGTTGGTCTAGCGGTACAGATACGCAGTATTTT
V: TRBV30; J: TRBJ2-7; size: once; D: -; CDR3: CAWSVLGGYYEQYF; DNA: TGTGCCTGGAGTGTATTAGGCGGGTACTACGAGCAGTACTTC
V: TRBV28; J: TRBJ2-1; size: -; D: TRBD1; CDR3: CASSLSTGVRNEQFF; DNA: TGTGCCAGCAGTTTATCAACAGGGGTTCGGAATGAGCAGTTCTTC
V: TRBV30; J: TRBJ1-3; size: -; D: -; CDR3: CAWGGRALVGNTIYF; DNA: TGTGCCTGGGGAGGGCGGGCCCTCGTTGGAAACACCATATATTTT
V: TRBV6-1; J: TRBJ1-4; size: once; D: TRBD1; CDR3: CASSEAGGNEKLFF; DNA: TGTGCCAGCAGTGAAGCAGGGGGCAATGAAAAACTGTTTTTT
V: TRBV19; J: TRBJ1-4; size: -; D: -; CDR3: CASSFLNEKLFF; DNA: TGTGCCAGTAGTTTTTTAAATGAAAAACTGTTTTTT
V: TRBV28; J: TRBJ2-7; size: -; D: TRBD1; CDR3: CASSLTGAYEQYF; DNA: TGTGCCAGCAGTTTAACAGGGGCCTACGAGCAGTACTTC
V: TRBV14; J: TRBJ1-2; size: -; D: -; CDR3: CASSQARRVGYTF; DNA: TGTGCCAGCAGCCAAGCTCGCCGGGTGGGCTACACCTTC
V: TRBV21-1; J: TRBJ1-1; size: -; D: -; CDR3: CASFLVNTEAFF; DNA: TGTGCCAGCTTTTTGGTGAACACTGAAGCTTTCTTT
V: TRBV27; J: TRBJ1-5; size: -; D: -; CDR3: CASSLFRPESNQPQHF; DNA: TGTGCCAGCAGTTTATTTCGCCCGGAGAGCAATCAGCCCCAGCATTTT
V: TRBV6-1; J: TRBJ1-5; size: -; D: -; CDR3: CASSEIIGVNQPQHF; DNA: TGTGCCAGCAGTGAAATCATAGGGGTCAATCAGCCCCAGCATTTT
V: TRBV7-2; J: TRBJ2-2; size: -; D: -; CDR3: CASSLRVVGPPGELFF; DNA: TGTGCCAGCAGCTTACGGGTCGTAGGTCCCCCCGGGGAGCTGTTTTTT
V: TRBV6-5; J: TRBJ1-6; size: -; D: -; CDR3: CASSYDSPLHF; DNA: TGTGCCAGCAGTTACGATTCACCCCTCCACTTT
V: TRBV21-1; J: TRBJ2-3; size: -; D: -; CDR3: CASSKVQARDTQYF; DNA: TGTGCCAGCAGCAAAGTTCAGGCCCGAGATACGCAGTATTTT
V: TRBV2; J: TRBJ2-3; size: few; D: -; CDR3: CASSEAPSRADTQYF; DNA: TGTGCCAGCAGTGAAGCTCCCAGCAGGGCAGATACGCAGTATTTT
V: TRBV2; J: TRBJ1-3; size: -; D: -; CDR3: CAGSRDASSGNTIYF; DNA: TGTGCCGGTTCAAGGGACGCCAGCTCTGGAAACACCATATATTTT
V: TRBV2; J: TRBJ1-1; size: once; D: -; CDR3: CASRLGAEDTEAFF; DNA: TGTGCCAGCAGATTAGGGGCCGAGGACACTGAAGCTTTCTTT
V: TRBV6-1; J: TRBJ1-5; size: -; D: -; CDR3: CASRETLNSNQPQHF; DNA: TGTGCCAGCAGAGAGACACTAAATAGCAATCAGCCCCAGCATTTT
V: TRBV18; J: TRBJ2-2; size: -; D: -; CDR3: CASSQAAAGANTGELFF; DNA: TGTGCCAGCTCACAAGCCGCGGCGGGGGCTAACACCGGGGAGCTGTTTTTT
V: TRBV6-2/TRBV6-3; J: TRBJ1-5; size: -; D: -; CDR3: CASSTQGLYNQPQHF; DNA: TGTGCCAGCAGTACCCAGGGGTTATACAATCAGCCCCAGCATTTT
V: TRBV6-4; J: TRBJ1-4; size: -; D: -; CDR3: CASSPGTTNEKLFF; DNA: TGTGCCAGCAGTCCCGGGACAACTAATGAAAAACTGTTTTTT
V: TRBV19; J: TRBJ1-4; size: once; D: -; CDR3: CASSIGDSLAEKLFF; DNA: TGTGCCAGTAGTATAGGAGACAGCCTGGCGGAAAAACTGTTTTTT
V: TRBV27; J: TRBJ2-5; size: once; D: -; CDR3: CASSLQVGETQYF; DNA: TGTGCCAGCAGTTTGCAGGTTGGAGAGACCCAGTACTTC
V: TRBV7-8; J: TRBJ1-3; size: -; D: TRBD1; CDR3: CASSLAQGNGNTIYF; DNA: TGTGCCAGCAGCTTAGCACAGGGGAACGGAAACACCATATATTTT
V: TRBV18; J: TRBJ1-2; size: -; D: -; CDR3: CASSPGSDFNYGYTF; DNA: TGTGCCAGCTCACCGGGGTCGGATTTCAACTATGGCTACACCTTC
V: TRBV12-3/TRBV12-4; J: TRBJ1-2; size: -; D: -; CDR3: CASSPYNYGYTF; DNA: TGTGCCAGCAGTCCGTACAACTATGGCTACACCTTC
V: TRBV12-3/TRBV12-4; J: TRBJ1-2; size: -; D: -; CDR3: CASSLAFTHGYTF; DNA: TGTGCCAGCAGTTTAGCTTTCACCCATGGCTACACCTTC
V: TRBV7-3; J: TRBJ2-1; size: -; D: -; CDR3: CASSSGAYNEQFF; DNA: TGTGCCAGCAGCTCCGGGGCCTACAATGAGCAGTTCTTC
V: TRBV7-9; J: TRBJ1-3; size: -; D: -; CDR3: CASSSTASGNTIYF; DNA: TGTGCCAGCAGCTCCACAGCTTCTGGAAACACCATATATTTT
V: TRBV19; J: TRBJ1-5; size: few; D: -; CDR3: CASSRSREPQHF; DNA: TGTGCCAGTAGTAGATCTAGGGAGCCCCAGCATTTT
V: TRBV3-1/TRBV3-2; J: TRBJ1-5; size: -; D: -; CDR3: CASSQDGTLNQPQHF; DNA: TGTGCCAGCAGCCAAGACGGGACACTCAATCAGCCCCAGCATTTT
V: TRBV5-1; J: TRBJ2-3; size: -; D: -; CDR3: CATSAGLLADTQYF; DNA: TGCGCCACCAGCGCAGGACTTCTAGCTGATACGCAGTATTTT
V: TRBV7-3; J: TRBJ1-1; size: once; D: -; CDR3: CASSLGRNTEAFF; DNA: TGTGCCAGCAGCTTAGGACGGAACACTGAAGCTTTCTTT
V: TRBV27; J: TRBJ1-2; size: -; D: TRBD1; CDR3: CASSRDSNYGYTF; DNA: TGTGCCAGCAGCCGGGACAGTAACTATGGCTACACCTTC
V: TRBV28; J: TRBJ1-3; size: -; D: -; CDR3: CASTRRDRGNTIYF; DNA: TGTGCCAGCACCCGCCGGGACCGCGGAAACACCATATATTTT
V: TRBV5-5; J: TRBJ1-2; size: -; D: TRBD1; CDR3: CASRDRVAQGGYTF; DNA: TGTGCCAGCAGGGACAGGGTTGCACAGGGAGGCTACACCTTC
V: TRBV7-9; J: TRBJ2-1; size: -; D: -; CDR3: CASSLAGGDLDEQFF; DNA: TGTGCCAGCAGCTTAGCGGGGGGCGATTTGGATGAGCAGTTCTTC
V: TRBV25-1; J: TRBJ1-2; size: -; D: -; CDR3: CASSEFRGYGYTF; DNA: TGTGCCAGCAGTGAATTTCGGGGGTATGGCTACACCTTC
V: TRBV20-1; J: TRBJ1-1; size: once; D: -; CDR3: CSARVDTEAFF; DNA: TGCAGTGCTAGAGTTGACACTGAAGCTTTCTTT
V: TRBV19; J: TRBJ1-1; size: -; D: -; CDR3: CASSESWVSNTEAFF; DNA: TGTGCCAGTAGTGAGTCCTGGGTTTCGAACACTGAAGCTTTCTTT
V: TRBV6-5; J: TRBJ1-2; size: -; D: -; CDR3: CASSNRLYGYTF; DNA: TGTGCCAGCAGTAACCGGTTGTACGGCTACACCTTC
V: TRBV6-5; J: TRBJ1-5; size: few; D: -; CDR3: CASSGPLNQPQHF; DNA: TGTGCCAGCAGCGGGCCCCTGAATCAGCCCCAGCATTTT
V: TRBV19; J: TRBJ1-1; size: -; D: -; CDR3: CASRDGFTEAFF; DNA: TGTGCCTCAAGAGACGGCTTCACTGAAGCTTTCTTT